This TCR beta chain appears in the sequencing data of a study of metastatic and nonmetastatic thyroid tumors. Study details: The study looked at repertoires side by side in blood and in tumor or nodule tissue from malignant and benign thyroid patients. General study findings and limits: Relative to benign nodules, malignant thyroid tumors were reportedly characterized by significantly elevated TCR beta diversity in blood and tumor.

None of the patients had undergone any treatment ahead of thyroid surgery. Trimming took 2 bases from V and 13 from J, leaving 20 bases between them. Germline assignment: CDR1 MDHEN and CDR2 SYDVKM. This CDR3 has 14 amino acids. TCRdb re-analyzed the PCR reads using MiXCR. There are about 16,000 clones in the sample; approximately 12% occur only once, and 15% to 20% lies in the top ten. This clone has a count of ten or more. As yet, its antigen is unknown. The chain employs TRBV28 and TRBJ1-2; D not resolved. The clonotype comes from a female donor with papillary thyroid cancer or a benign thyroid nodule (not recorded which). Some clones in this sample may be carry-over from other donors' samples. The specimen was tumor tissue. CDR3 nucleotide sequence: TGTGCCAGCAGTTTAGCCCGGGCCCAACCGCGGGTCACCTTC. It is translated as CASSLARAQPRVTF.